This T cell receptor beta chain was retrieved from a study of patients and donors after allogeneic stem cell transplantation. TCRdb re-analysed the RT-PCR reads in MiXCR, keeping a single row per CDR3 protein. This sample has 400,000 to 500,000 distinct CDR3 sequences, with under 20% found just once. V was trimmed by 4 bases and J by 1 base, leaving 14 bases between them. Germline loops: CDR1 SGHRS, CDR2 YFSETQ. CDR3 size: 15 residues. The clonotype originates from a human donor who was either an allogeneic HSCT recipient or a stem cell or donor lymphocyte infusion donor (not recorded which). It is not recorded whose cells these are; they may come from a transplant donor. This chain connects TRBV5-1 to TRBJ1-1, with unresolved D. The sample comprised blood, either unsorted or a sorted T cell fraction (not recorded which). The chain's CDR3 is CASSLWRQTNTEAFF. The CDR3 bases are TGCGCCAGCAGCCTGTGGCGGCAGACGAACACTGAAGCTTTCTTT.